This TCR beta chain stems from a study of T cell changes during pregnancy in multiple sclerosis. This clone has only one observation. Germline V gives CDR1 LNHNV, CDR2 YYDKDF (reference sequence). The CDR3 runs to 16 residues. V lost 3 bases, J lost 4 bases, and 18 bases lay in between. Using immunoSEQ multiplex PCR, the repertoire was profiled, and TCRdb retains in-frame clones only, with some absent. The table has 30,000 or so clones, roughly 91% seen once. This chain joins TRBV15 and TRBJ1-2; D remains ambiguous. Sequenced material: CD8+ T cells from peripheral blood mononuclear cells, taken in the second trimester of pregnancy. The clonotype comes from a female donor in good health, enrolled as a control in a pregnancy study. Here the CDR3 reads CATSRERNLRSYGYTF. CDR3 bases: TGTGCCACCAGCAGGGAGAGGAACCTCCGCAGCTATGGCTACACCTTC.